These 18 T cell receptor beta chains were sequenced from one sample in a study of T cell responses to AZD1222 COVID-19 vaccine. Assay: immunoSEQ multiplex PCR; the TCRdb copy retains only in-frame clones and omits some. The sample includes more than 55,000 clones, roughly 80% seen only once; the top ten take over 3%. The source was peripheral blood, collected 28 days after the second AZD1222 dose. Source of these receptors: an adult who received the AZD1222 COVID-19 vaccine.

The J gene is TRBJ2-7, the V gene TRBV2; TRBD2 matches 14 bases. J was trimmed by 0 bases and V by 6 bases; bases with no gene match: 16. There are 20 residues in the CDR3. Germline CDR1 SNHLY, CDR2 FYNNEI. The CDR3 DNA follows: TGTGCCAGCAGACCCAGGGAGGAGGGACTAGCGGGGGCCGCCTCCTACGAGCAGTACTTC. Its translation is CASRPREEGLAGAASYEQYF.

J is TRBJ2-3 and V is TRBV12-5; 8 nucleotides agree with TRBD1. V lost 5 bases to trimming and J lost 5 bases; unmatched junction nucleotides: 6. The germline gives CDR1 LGHNT, CDR2 FRNRAP. The CDR3 length is 14 residues. The CDR3 region is CASGRDRSRDTQYF. CDR3 in DNA: TGTGCTAGTGGTAGGGACAGGTCGAGAGATACGCAGTATTTT. Supplemented by reference TRBV12-5 and TRBJ2-3, the full variable domain reads DARVTQTPRHKVTEMGQEVTMRCQPILGHNTVFWYRQTMMQGLELLAYFRNRAPLDDSGMPKDRFSAEMPDATLATLKIQPSEPRDSAVYFCASGRDRSRDTQYFGPGTRLTVL.

This clone was detected only a few times. The chain couples TRBV7-9 to TRBJ1-1; D not certain. Trimming cost V 6 bases and J 8 bases, with 13 bases left between them. Germline lookup yields CDR1 SEHNR and CDR2 FQNEAQ (reference sequence). The CDR3 sequence is 12 residues long. The CDR3 region is CASRFLGSEAFF. DNA for the CDR3: TGTGCCAGCAGGTTCCTGGGGTCAGAAGCTTTCTTT.

The gene calls are TRBV27 and TRBJ2-5; no firm D call. CDR1 and CDR2 from the germline V gene are MNHEY and SMNVEV (reference sequence). Deletions cut 0 bases from V and 4 bases from J, with 3 bases between. The CDR3 extends over 12 amino acids. This CDR3 reads CASSLSGETQYF. DNA of the CDR3: TGTGCCAGCAGTTTATCAGGAGAGACCCAGTACTTC.

This clone has only a few counts. CDR3: CASSPGPTPGSPLHF. In nucleotides, the CDR3 is TGTGCCAGCTCACCGGGACCTACCCCGGGTTCACCCCTCCACTTT. J is TRBJ1-6 and V is TRBV18, with a tentative D call TRBD1 (5 bases). This CDR3 has 15 residues. The V gene lost 3 bases and the J gene lost 9 bases, with 15 bases spanning the gap. The germline gives CDR1 KGHSH, CDR2 LQKENI.

V is TRBV14 and J is TRBJ2-5; D is unclear. V lost 3 bases and J 8 bases, leaving 10 bases between the germline ends. The CDR3 totals 12 residues. CDR1 is SGHDN and CDR2 is FVKESK in the germline V gene. CDR3 sequence reads: CASSQATLTQYF. DNA of the CDR3: TGTGCCAGCAGCCAGGCGACTCTAACCCAGTACTTC.

The V gene is TRBV19, the J gene TRBJ2-3, with 7 bases matching TRBD1. CDR3 size: 17 residues. In germline, CDR1 is LNHDA, CDR2 SQIVND (reference sequence). V was pared by 5 bases and J by 1 base, with 12 bases of the junction left unmatched. In DNA, the CDR3 is TGTGCCAGTAGTGAAAACAGGGGAAGGGTGGGCACAGATACGCAGTATTTT. This gives the protein CASSENRGRVGTDTQYF.

The J gene is TRBJ1-5, the V gene TRBV28, with 7 bases identical to TRBD1. V lost 11 bases and J lost 10; bases outside the gene matches: 11. Germline lookup yields CDR1 MDHEN and CDR2 SYDVKM. CDR3 length: 12 residues. The CDR3 spells CASKEGARPQHF. The CDR3 bases are TGTGCCTCGAAGGAGGGGGCCCGTCCCCAGCATTTT.

The chain employs TRBV7-8 and TRBJ1-1, with D unresolved. CDR3 size: 14 residues. The germline V gene encodes CDR1 SGHVS and CDR2 FQNEAQ. V lost 4 bases to trimming and J lost 1 base, with 10 bases between them. The CDR3 loop reads CASSSHQKNTEAFF. CDR3 DNA sequence: TGTGCCAGCAGCTCTCATCAGAAGAACACTGAAGCTTTCTTT.

V and J are TRBV12-3 or TRBV12-4 and TRBJ1-5; D remains ambiguous. This CDR3 has 13 amino acids. V lost 3 bases to trimming and J lost 3 bases, with 6 bases between them. The DNA for the CDR3 is TGTGCCAGCAGTTTCCTAGACAATCAGCCCCAGCATTTT. Protein sequence: CASSFLDNQPQHF.

Written as DNA, the CDR3 is TGCGCCAGCAGTCGAGGGGACGGGACAGGGGTAGCCGGGGAGCTGTTTTTT. It yields the protein CASSRGDGTGVAGELFF. J is TRBJ2-2 and V is TRBV4-1, with 10 bases identical to TRBD1. J gave up 6 bases and V 6 bases, and 13 bases lay outside the gene matches. Germline CDR1 and CDR2: MGHRA and YSYEKL. This CDR3 has 17 residues.

The chain is built from TRBV6-5 and TRBJ2-5; a weak D match, TRBD2 (7 bases). Trimming cost V 0 bases and J 5 bases, with 16 bases left between them. CDR3 length: 16 residues. CDR1 MNHEY and CDR2 SVGAGI come from the germline V gene. The CDR3 protein is CASSYSGAGAWETQYF. The CDR3 DNA is TGTGCCAGCAGTTACTCGGGCGCGGGGGCTTGGGAGACCCAGTACTTC.

The chain links TRBV28 to TRBJ1-5, with D tentatively TRBD1 (5 bases). The CDR3 runs to 15 residues. Trimming pared 4 bases from V and 5 bases from J, leaving 15 bases between. CDR1 and CDR2 from the germline V gene are MDHEN and SYDVKM. CDR3 DNA sequence: TGTGCCAGCAGTTCGGGGACTAAAGCTTATCAGCCCCAGCATTTT. Translating it yields CASSSGTKAYQPQHF.

The J gene is TRBJ2-2, the V gene TRBV6-4; 8 nucleotides align to TRBD2. Per germline, CDR1 MRHNA and CDR2 SNTAGT. The CDR3 loop spans 15 amino acids. The J segment lost 3 bases and the V segment lost 3 bases, leaving 3 bases of the junction unmatched. The CDR3 DNA follows: TGTGCCAGCAGTGAGGGGACTAGACACACCGGGGAGCTGTTTTTT. Residues: CASSEGTRHTGELFF.

V is TRBV4-3 and J is TRBJ1-1; D gene unclear. Germline CDR1 reads LGHNA; CDR2 reads YSLEER. V lost 2 bases and J lost 3, with 10 bases in between. The CDR3 length is 14 residues. This chain's CDR3 is CASSQSPRDTEAFF. The CDR3 coding sequence is TGCGCCAGCAGCCAAAGCCCGAGGGACACTGAAGCTTTCTTT.

V is TRBV18 and J is TRBJ1-5; 10 nucleotides line up with TRBD1. V was pared by 5 bases and J by 5 bases, with 6 bases of the junction left unmatched. The CDR3 contains 15 residues. Germline loops: CDR1 KGHSH, CDR2 LQKENI. The CDR3 sequence: CASSTTTGGYQPQHF. The CDR3 DNA sequence: TGTGCCAGCTCAACAACGACAGGGGGCTATCAGCCCCAGCATTTT.

This chain connects TRBV6-5 to TRBJ2-5; TRBD1 agrees at 8 bases. Trimming cost V 6 bases and J 2 bases; bases outside gene matches: 5. Per the germline V gene, CDR1 is MNHEY and CDR2 is SVGAGI. The CDR3 runs 14 residues. This CDR3 reads CASSKWDRQETQYF. The CDR3 bases are TGTGCCAGCAGCAAATGGGACAGGCAAGAGACCCAGTACTTC.

The rearrangement links TRBV12-1 to TRBJ1-5. TRBV12-1 is a pseudogene. The CDR3 spans 17 residues. Here the CDR3 reads CASSRKDGGNSNQPQHF. The CDR3 nucleotides read TGTGCCAGCAGCCGCAAGGACGGGGGCAATAGCAATCAGCCCCAGCATTTT.